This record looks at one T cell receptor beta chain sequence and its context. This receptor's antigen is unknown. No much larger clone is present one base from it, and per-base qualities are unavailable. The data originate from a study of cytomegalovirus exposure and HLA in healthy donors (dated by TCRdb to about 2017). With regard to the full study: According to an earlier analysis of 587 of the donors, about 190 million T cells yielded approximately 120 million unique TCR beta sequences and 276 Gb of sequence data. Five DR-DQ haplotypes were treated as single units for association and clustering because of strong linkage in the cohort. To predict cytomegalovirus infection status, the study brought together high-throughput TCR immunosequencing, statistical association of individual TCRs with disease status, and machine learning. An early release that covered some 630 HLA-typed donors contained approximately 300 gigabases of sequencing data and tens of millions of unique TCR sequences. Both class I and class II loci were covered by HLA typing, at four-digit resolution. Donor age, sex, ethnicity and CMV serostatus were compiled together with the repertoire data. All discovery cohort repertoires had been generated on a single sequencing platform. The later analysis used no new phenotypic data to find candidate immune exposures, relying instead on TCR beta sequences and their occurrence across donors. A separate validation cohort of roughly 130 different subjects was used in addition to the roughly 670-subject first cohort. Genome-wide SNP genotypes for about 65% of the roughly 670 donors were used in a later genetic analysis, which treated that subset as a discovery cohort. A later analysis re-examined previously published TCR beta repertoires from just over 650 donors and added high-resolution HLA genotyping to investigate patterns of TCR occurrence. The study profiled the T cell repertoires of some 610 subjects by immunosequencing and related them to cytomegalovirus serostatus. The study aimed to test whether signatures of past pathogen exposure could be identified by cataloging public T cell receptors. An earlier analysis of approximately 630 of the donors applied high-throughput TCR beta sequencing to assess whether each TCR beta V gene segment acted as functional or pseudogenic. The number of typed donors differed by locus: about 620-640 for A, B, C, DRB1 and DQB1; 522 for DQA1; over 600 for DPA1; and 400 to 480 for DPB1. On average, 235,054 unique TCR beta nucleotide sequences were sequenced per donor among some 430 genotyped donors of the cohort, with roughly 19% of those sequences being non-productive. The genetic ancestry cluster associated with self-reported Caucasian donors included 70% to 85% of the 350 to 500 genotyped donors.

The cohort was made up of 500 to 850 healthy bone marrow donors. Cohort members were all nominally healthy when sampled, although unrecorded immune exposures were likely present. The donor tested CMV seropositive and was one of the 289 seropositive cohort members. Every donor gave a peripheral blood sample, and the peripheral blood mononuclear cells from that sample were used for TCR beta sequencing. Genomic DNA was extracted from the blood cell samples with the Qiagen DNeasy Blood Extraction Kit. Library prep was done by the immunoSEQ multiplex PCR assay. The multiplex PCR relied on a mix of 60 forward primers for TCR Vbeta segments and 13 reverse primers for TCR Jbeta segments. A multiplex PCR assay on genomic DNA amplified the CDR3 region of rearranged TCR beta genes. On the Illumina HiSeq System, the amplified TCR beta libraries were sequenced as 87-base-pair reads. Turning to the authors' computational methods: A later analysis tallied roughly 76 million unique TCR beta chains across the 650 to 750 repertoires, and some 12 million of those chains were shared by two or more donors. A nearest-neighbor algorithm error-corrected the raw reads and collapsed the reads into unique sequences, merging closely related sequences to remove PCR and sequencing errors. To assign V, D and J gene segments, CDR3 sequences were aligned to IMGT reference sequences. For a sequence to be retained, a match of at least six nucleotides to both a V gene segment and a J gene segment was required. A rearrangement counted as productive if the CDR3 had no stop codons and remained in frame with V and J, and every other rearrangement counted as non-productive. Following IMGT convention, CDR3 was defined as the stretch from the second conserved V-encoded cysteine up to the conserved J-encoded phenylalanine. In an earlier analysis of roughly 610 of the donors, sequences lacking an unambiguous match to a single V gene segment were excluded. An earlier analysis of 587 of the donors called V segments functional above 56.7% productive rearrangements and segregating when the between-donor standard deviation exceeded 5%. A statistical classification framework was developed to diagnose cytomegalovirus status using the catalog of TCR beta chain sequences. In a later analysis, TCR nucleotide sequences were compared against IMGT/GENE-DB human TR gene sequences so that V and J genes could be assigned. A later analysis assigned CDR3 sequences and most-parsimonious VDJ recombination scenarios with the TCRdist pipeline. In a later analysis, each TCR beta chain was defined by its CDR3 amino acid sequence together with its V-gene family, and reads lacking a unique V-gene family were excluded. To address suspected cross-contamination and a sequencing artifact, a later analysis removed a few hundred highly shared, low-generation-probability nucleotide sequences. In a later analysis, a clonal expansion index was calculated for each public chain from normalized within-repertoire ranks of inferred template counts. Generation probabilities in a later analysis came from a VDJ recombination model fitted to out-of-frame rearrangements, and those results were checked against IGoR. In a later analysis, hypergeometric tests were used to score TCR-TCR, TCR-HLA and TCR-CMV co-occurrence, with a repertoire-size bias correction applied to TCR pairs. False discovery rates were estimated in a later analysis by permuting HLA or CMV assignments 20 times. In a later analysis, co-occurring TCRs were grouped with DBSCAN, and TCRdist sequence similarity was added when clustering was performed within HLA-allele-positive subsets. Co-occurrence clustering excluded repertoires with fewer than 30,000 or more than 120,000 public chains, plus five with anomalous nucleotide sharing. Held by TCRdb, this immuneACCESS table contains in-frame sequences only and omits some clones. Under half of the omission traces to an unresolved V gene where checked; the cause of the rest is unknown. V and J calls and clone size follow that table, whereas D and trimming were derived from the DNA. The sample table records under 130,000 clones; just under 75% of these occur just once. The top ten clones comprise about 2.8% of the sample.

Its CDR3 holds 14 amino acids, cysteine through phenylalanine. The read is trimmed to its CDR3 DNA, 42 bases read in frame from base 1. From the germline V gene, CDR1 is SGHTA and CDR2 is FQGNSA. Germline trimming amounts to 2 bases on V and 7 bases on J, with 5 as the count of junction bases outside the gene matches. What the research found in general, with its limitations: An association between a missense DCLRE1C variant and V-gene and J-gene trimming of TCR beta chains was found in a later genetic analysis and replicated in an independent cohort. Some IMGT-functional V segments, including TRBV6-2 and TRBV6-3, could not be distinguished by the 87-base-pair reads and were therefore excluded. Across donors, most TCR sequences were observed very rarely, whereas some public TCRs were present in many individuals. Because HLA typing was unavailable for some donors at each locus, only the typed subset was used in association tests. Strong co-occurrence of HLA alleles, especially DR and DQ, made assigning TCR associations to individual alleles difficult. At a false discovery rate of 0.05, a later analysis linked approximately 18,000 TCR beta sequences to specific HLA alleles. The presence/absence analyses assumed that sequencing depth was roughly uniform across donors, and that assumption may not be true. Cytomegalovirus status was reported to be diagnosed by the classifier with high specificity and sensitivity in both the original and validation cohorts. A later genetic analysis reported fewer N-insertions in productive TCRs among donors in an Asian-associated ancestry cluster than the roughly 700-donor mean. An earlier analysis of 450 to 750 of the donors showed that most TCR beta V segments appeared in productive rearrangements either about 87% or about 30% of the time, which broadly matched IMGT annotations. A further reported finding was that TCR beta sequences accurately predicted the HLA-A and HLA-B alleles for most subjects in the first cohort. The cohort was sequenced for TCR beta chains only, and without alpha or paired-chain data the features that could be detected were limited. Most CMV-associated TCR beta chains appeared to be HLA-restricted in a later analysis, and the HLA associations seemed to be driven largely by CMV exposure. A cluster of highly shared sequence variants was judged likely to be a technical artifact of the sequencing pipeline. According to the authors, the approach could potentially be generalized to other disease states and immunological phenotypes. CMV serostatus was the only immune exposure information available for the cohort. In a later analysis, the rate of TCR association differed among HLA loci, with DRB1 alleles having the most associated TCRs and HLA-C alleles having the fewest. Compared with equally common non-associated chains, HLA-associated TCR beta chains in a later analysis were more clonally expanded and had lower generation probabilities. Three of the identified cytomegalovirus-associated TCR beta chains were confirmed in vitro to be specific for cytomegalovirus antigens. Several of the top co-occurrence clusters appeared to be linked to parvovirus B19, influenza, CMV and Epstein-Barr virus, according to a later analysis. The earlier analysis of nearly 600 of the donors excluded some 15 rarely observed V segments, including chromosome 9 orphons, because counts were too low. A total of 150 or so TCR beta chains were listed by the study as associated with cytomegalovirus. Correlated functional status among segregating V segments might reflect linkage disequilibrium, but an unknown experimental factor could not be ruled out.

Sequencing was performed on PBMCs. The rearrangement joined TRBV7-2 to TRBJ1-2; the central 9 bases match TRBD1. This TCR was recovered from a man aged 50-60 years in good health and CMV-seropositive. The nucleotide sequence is TGTGCCAGCAGCTTATGGACAGGGGACGGTGGCTACACCTTC. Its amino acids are CASSLWTGDGGYTF.